This T cell receptor beta chain was identified in a study of identifying expanded T cells in peripheral blood. For this clone: Its antigen is currently unknown.

Healthy donors had no documented immune events, such as infections, while sampled. V dropped 11 bases and J dropped 4 bases, with 12 bases sitting between them. This CDR3 contains 12 residues. Germline V lookup: CDR1 LNHNV, CDR2 YYDKDF (reference sequence). Whole-study findings and limits: Variance in clone template counts between approximately two-week samples significantly increased with total template count across all healthy donors.

TCRdb's copy holds only in-frame clones and misses some; the assay was immunoSEQ multiplex PCR. The sample carries 95,000 to 100,000 clones, roughly nine tenths recorded once. The rearrangement links TRBV15 to TRBJ1-5; TRBD1 might be the D (5 bases). The sequencing input was blood. The origin of this receptor is a person aged 18 to 70 in good health. CDR3 region: CAAGWGNQPQHF. The CDR3 coding sequence is TGTGCCGCCGGGTGGGGGAATCAGCCCCAGCATTTT.